What follows are 2 T cell receptor beta chains derived from one specimen sequenced in a study of blood T cells in healthy people across ages. A sample-barcoded 5' primer and a J-beta primer mix were used in a second PCR of roughly 6 to 11 cycles. TCRdb ran MiXCR on the 5' RACE reads and lists one entry per CDR3 protein. The table shows about 760,000 distinct CDR3 sequences, with roughly 25% occurring only once. The sample was also reused in another study, on T cells of mothers and their children.

Sequencing was done on a sample of blood. The receptor source for this set is a boy aged 5-17 years in good health.

To note about this clonotype: The junction departs from germline at one end; a sequencing error may be responsible. This chain links TRBV27 with TRBJ2-3; TRBD2 agrees at 15 bases. This CDR3 contains 16 residues. The germline V gene has CDR1 MNHEY and CDR2 SMNVEV (reference sequence). The CDR3 nucleotides are TGTGCCAGCCAGGGACTAGCGGGAGGTAGGACAGATACGCGGTATTTT. Its protein is CASQGLAGGRTDTRYF.

The chain links TRBV11-2 to TRBJ1-2; D gene unclear. The CDR3 is made up of 13 amino acids. Trimming pared 7 bases from V and 7 bases from J, leaving 16 bases between. CDR1 is SGHAT and CDR2 is FQNNGV in the germline V gene. In nucleotides, the CDR3 is TGTGCCAGCACCAGTCGAGCCCCTTCTGGCTACACCTTC. Amino acids: CASTSRAPSGYTF. Based on the CDR3 plus reference TRBV11-2 and TRBJ1-2, the full variable domain is EAGVAQSPRYKIIEKRQSVAFWCNPISGHATLYWYQQILGQGPKLLIQFQNNGVVDDSQLPKDRFSAERLKGVDSTLKIQPAKLEDSAVYLCASTSRAPSGYTFGSGTRLTVV.